This TCR beta chain is from a study of cytomegalovirus exposure and HLA in healthy donors. Study-level points and caveats: TCR beta sequences numbering around 15,000 were associated with HLA alleles at 0.05 false discovery rate in a later analysis. When a later analysis was performed, an Asian-associated ancestry cluster reportedly had fewer N-insertions than the approximately 690-donor mean.

The donors gave bone marrow, and they were healthy. As concerns this clone: The antigen remains unidentified.

PCR primers comprised 60 Vbeta and 13 Jbeta primers. How the authors handled the data: The authors later counted roughly 79 million unique TCR beta chains, 9.5 million to 11 million of them shared. Here immunoSEQ multiplex PCR was the method, and the copy in TCRdb shows in-frame clones only, minus some. V and J calls and clone size are as listed in that table; D and trimming were resolved from the DNA. Of about 140,000 clones listed, around 75% are singletons. Losses at the gene ends were 4 bases for V and 5 bases for J; bases not matched to a gene: 4. Per the germline V gene, CDR1 is SEHNR and CDR2 is FQNEAQ (reference sequence). The CDR3 length is 14 residues.

Sequenced sample: PBMCs. This chain uses TRBV7-9 with TRBJ2-7; 11 nucleotides agree with TRBD1. This TCR was sampled from a female donor in good health and CMV-seronegative. This CDR3 is CASSWDRGDHEQYF. CDR3 nucleotide sequence: TGTGCCAGCAGCTGGGACAGGGGGGACCACGAGCAGTACTTC. Combining the CDR3 with reference TRBV7-9 and TRBJ2-7 gives the whole variable domain DTGVSQNPRHKITKRGQNVTFRCDPISEHNRLYWYRQTLGQGPEFLTYFQNEAQLEKSRLLSDRFSAERPKGSFSTLEIQRTEQGDSAMYLCASSWDRGDHEQYFGPGTRLTVT.